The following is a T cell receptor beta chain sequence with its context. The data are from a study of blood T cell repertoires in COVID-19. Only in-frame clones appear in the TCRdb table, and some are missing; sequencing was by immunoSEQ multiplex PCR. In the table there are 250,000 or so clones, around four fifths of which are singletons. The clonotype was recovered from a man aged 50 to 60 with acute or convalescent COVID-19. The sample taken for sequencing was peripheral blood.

The CDR3 loop is CASSEVPIGQGSYSPLHF. The CDR3 DNA is TGTGCCAGCAGTGAAGTGCCGATAGGACAGGGGTCCTATTCACCCCTCCACTTT. The chain recombines TRBV6-1 with TRBJ1-6; 9 bases are shared with TRBD1. Germline CDR1 MNHNS, CDR2 SASEGT. Trimming at V came to 1 base and at J to 8 bases, leaving 12 bases not matched to a gene. CDR3 length equals 18 residues.